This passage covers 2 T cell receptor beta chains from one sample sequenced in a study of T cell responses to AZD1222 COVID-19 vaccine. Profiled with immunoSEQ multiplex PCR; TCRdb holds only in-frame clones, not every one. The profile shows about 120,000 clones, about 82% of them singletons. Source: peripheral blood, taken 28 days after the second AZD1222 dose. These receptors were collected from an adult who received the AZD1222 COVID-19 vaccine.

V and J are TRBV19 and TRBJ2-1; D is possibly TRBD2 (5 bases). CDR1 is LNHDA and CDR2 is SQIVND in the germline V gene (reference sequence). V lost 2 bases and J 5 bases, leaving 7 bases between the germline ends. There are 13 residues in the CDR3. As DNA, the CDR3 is TGTGCCAGTAGTATACACGGGGACAATGAGCAGTTCTTC. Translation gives CASSIHGDNEQFF. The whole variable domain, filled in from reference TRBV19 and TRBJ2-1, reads DGGITQSPKYLFRKEGQNVTLSCEQNLNHDAMYWYRQDPGQGLRLIYYSQIVNDFQKGDIAEGYSVSREKKESFPLTVTSAQKNPTAFYLCASSIHGDNEQFFGPGTRLTVL.

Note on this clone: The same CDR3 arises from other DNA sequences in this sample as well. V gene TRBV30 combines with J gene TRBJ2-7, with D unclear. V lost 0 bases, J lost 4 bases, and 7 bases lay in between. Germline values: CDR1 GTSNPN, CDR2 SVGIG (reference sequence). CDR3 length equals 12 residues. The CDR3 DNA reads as TGTGCCTGGAGTGTACGAGGATACGAGCAGTACTTC. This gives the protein CAWSVRGYEQYF.